The clone carrying this T cell receptor (beta chain) was picked up a small number of times. Its antigen is unidentified. These data are taken from a study of cytomegalovirus exposure and HLA in healthy donors. General observations from the study: It was about 150 TCR beta chains that were listed as cytomegalovirus-associated. The sole available immune exposure information was CMV serostatus.

The study ran its PCR with 60 Vbeta and 13 Jbeta primers. Some clones are missing from TCRdb's copy, which holds only in-frame ones; the method was immunoSEQ multiplex PCR. Counted here are over 30,000 clones, roughly two thirds occurring once; the ten biggest clones make up 10%. CDR3 length equals 17 residues. After removal of 6 bases from V and 0 bases from J, the junction contained 10 bases not matched to a gene. Germline CDR1 is LGHNT and CDR2 is FRNRAP. Sequencing was done on a sample of PBMCs. The receptor was isolated from a man aged 35 to 55 in good health and CMV-seropositive. The chain combines TRBV12-5 with TRBJ1-1; 10 bases map to TRBD1. The CDR3 region is CASGGKDRGTMNTEAFF. As DNA, the CDR3 is TGTGCTAGTGGGGGAAAGGACAGGGGGACCATGAACACTGAAGCTTTCTTT.